These T cell receptor beta chains were read from a single sample in a study of Graves' ophthalmopathy and Graves' hyperthyroidism. TCRdb used MiXCR to reprocess the multiplex PCR reads, holding one entry per CDR3 protein. The sample includes a few hundred thousand distinct CDR3 sequences, approximately 18% of them seen just once. Sequencing was done on a sample of peripheral blood. These receptors originate from an adult woman with stable Graves' hyperthyroidism. The CDR3 runs from the conserved cysteine through the conserved F or W. D genes are given only for firm matches. Some rows have no size entry. The others give once, few or many, or a class for an expanded clone.

TRBV6-5	many	TRBJ2-7	TRBD1	CASSWDRGREQYF	TGTGCCAGCAGTTGGGACAGGGGGCGCGAGCAGTACTTC
TRBV29-1	many	TRBJ2-5	-	CSTGGKTQYF	TGCAGCACCGGCGGGAAGACCCAGTACTTC
TRBV29-1	many	TRBJ2-5	TRBD1	CSARDRGHLETQYF	TGCAGCGCCCGAGACAGGGGGCATTTAGAGACCCAGTACTTC
TRBV27	many	TRBJ1-1	-	CASSLVGGWNTEAFF	TGTGCCAGCAGTTTAGTTGGGGGGTGGAACACTGAAGCTTTCTTT
TRBV27	-	TRBJ2-7	TRBD1	CASGQGAVYEQYF	TGTGCCAGCGGTCAGGGGGCTGTATACGAGCAGTACTTC
TRBV29-1	many	TRBJ1-5	-	CSASLGAGQPQHF	TGCAGCGCATCCTTGGGGGCCGGACAGCCCCAGCATTTT
TRBV6-1	many	TRBJ1-2	-	CASSQGQPAYGYTF	TGTGCCAGCAGTCAGGGGCAGCCAGCCTATGGCTACACCTTC
TRBV19	many	TRBJ2-3	TRBD2	CASSIVRGLAGETDTQYF	TGTGCCAGTAGTATAGTTAGGGGACTAGCGGGAGAGACAGATACGCAGTATTTT
TRBV7-3	-	TRBJ2-2	TRBD2	CASSLLGGGTGELFF	TGTGCCAGCAGCTTACTTGGGGGAGGGACCGGGGAGCTGTTTTTT
TRBV7-2	many	TRBJ2-5	TRBD2	CASSSSGAEQETQYF	TGTGCCAGCAGTTCCAGCGGGGCCGAGCAAGAGACCCAGTACTTC
TRBV20-1	many	TRBJ2-5	TRBD1	CSAPKGAYEETQYF	TGCAGTGCTCCTAAGGGGGCGTACGAAGAGACCCAGTACTTC
TRBV12-3/TRBV12-4	many	TRBJ1-5	TRBD1	CASRGQGSGEPQHF	TGTGCCAGCAGGGGACAGGGATCGGGGGAGCCCCAGCATTTT
TRBV6-1	many	TRBJ1-2	TRBD1	CASIGQGIRGYTF	TGTGCCAGCATCGGACAGGGGATTCGTGGCTACACCTTC
TRBV29-1	many	TRBJ2-5	TRBD2	CSVVDRGGETQYF	TGCAGCGTCGTGGACCGGGGGGGGGAGACCCAGTACTTC
TRBV18	many	TRBJ1-2	-	CASSRRDYGYTF	TGTGCCAGCTCACGCCGTGACTATGGCTACACCTTC
TRBV25-1	few	TRBJ2-3	TRBD2	CATRDYLSTDTQYF	TGTGCCACGCGGGACTACCTAAGCACAGATACGCAGTATTTT
TRBV5-1	many	TRBJ2-2	TRBD1	CASSPGTARTGELFF	TGCGCCAGCAGCCCCGGGACAGCCAGGACCGGGGAGCTGTTTTTT
TRBV27	many	TRBJ1-1	-	CASSPPSGFTEAFF	TGTGCCAGCAGTCCACCATCGGGGTTCACTGAAGCTTTCTTT
TRBV4-1	many	TRBJ1-3	-	CASSQDEVVGNTIYF	TGCGCCAGCAGCCAAGATGAGGTGGTAGGAAACACCATATATTTT
TRBV28	many	TRBJ1-5	-	CASSLILRDNPPQHF	TGTGCCAGCAGTTTAATCCTACGGGATAATCCGCCCCAGCATTTT
TRBV7-9	many	TRBJ2-5	-	CASSPGPNQETQYF	TGTGCCAGCAGCCCCGGACCCAACCAAGAGACCCAGTACTTC
TRBV12-3/TRBV12-4	few	TRBJ1-4	-	CASSLTGWGGKLFF	TGTGCCAGCAGTTTGACAGGTTGGGGTGGAAAACTGTTTTTT
TRBV7-9	-	TRBJ2-5	-	CATTSNVVETQYF	TGTGCCACCACATCAAACGTCGTGGAGACCCAGTACTTC
TRBV18	-	TRBJ1-1	TRBD1	CASSPPGQGANTEAFF	TGTGCCAGCTCACCACCGGGACAGGGGGCGAACACTGAAGCTTTCTTT
TRBV12-3/TRBV12-4	-	TRBJ1-5	-	CASRSTRFDQPQHF	TGTGCCAGCAGGTCGACCCGTTTCGATCAGCCCCAGCATTTT
TRBV28	many	TRBJ2-7	TRBD1	CASRGQGRYEQYF	TGTGCCAGCAGGGGACAGGGGAGATACGAGCAGTACTTC
TRBV15	many	TRBJ1-1	TRBD1	CATSRGDRGTGTEAFF	TGTGCCACCAGCAGGGGAGACAGGGGAACGGGCACTGAAGCTTTCTTT
TRBV4-1	many	TRBJ1-2	-	CASSGVANYGYTF	TGCGCCAGCAGCGGAGTAGCTAACTATGGCTACACCTTC
TRBV6-5	many	TRBJ2-2	-	CASSSAGWAGELFF	TGTGCCAGCAGTTCGGCAGGGTGGGCCGGGGAGCTGTTTTTT
TRBV19	many	TRBJ1-1	-	CASQPGPVTEAFF	TGTGCCAGCCAACCTGGCCCGGTCACTGAAGCTTTCTTT
TRBV28	many	TRBJ1-1	TRBD1	CASSLGWRGPYHTEAFF	TGTGCCAGCAGTTTAGGGTGGAGGGGGCCTTATCACACTGAAGCTTTCTTT